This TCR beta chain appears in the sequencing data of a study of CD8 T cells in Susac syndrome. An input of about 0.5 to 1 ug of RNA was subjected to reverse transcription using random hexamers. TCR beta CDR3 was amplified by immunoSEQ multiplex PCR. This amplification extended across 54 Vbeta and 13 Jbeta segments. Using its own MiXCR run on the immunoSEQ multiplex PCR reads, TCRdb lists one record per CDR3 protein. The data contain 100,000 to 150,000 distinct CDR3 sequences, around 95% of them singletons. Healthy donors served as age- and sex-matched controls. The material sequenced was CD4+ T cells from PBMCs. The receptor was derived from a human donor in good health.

CDR3 sequence: CASSSGTTNNEQFF. CDR3 DNA: TGTGCCAGCAGTTCCGGGACTACAAACAATGAGCAGTTCTTC. The chain combines TRBV6-4 with TRBJ2-1, with 7 bases that match TRBD2. CDR3 length: 14 amino acids. Trimming cost V 5 bases and J 5 bases; bases outside gene matches: 6. Germline V gives CDR1 MRHNA, CDR2 SNTAGT.